The 15 T cell receptor beta chains reported below all come from one sample, sequenced in a study of blood T cell repertoires in COVID-19. Sequenced by immunoSEQ multiplex PCR; TCRdb stores in-frame clones only, minus some. Among approximately 300,000 clones listed, roughly 90% were seen once. The sequenced material came from PBMCs or T cells enriched from blood (not recorded which). The receptors shown here come from a woman under 40 who had recovered from COVID-19.

The J gene is TRBJ2-3, the V gene TRBV18; 12 nucleotides align to TRBD2. This CDR3 comprises 21 residues. Germline V gene data show CDR1 as KGHSH and CDR2 as LQKENI. Germline trimming cut 4 bases from V and 2 bases from J; bases unmatched to any gene: 19. CDR3 protein: CASSHVRLAGAAAPITDTQYF. CDR3 DNA sequence: TGTGCCAGCTCACACGTTCGACTAGCGGGAGCTGCAGCCCCCATCACAGATACGCAGTATTTT.

The chain has TRBV28 and TRBJ2-2; tentative D call: TRBD1 (5 bases). Germline CDR1 and CDR2: MDHEN and SYDVKM. The CDR3 loop spans 14 amino acids. Deletions cut 7 bases from V and 2 bases from J, with 11 bases between. For the CDR3, the DNA is TGTGCCAGCATATCTGGGGCCAACACCGGGGAGCTGTTTTTT. Translating it yields CASISGANTGELFF.

The rearrangement joins TRBV11-2 to TRBJ2-2, with 7 bases lining up with TRBD2. The CDR3 covers 15 residues. V lost 5 bases to trimming and J lost 5 bases; unmatched junction nucleotides: 8. Germline CDR1 is SGHAT and CDR2 is FQNNGV. CDR3 residues: CASSRGSSRTGELFF. The CDR3 bases are TGTGCCAGCAGCCGCGGGAGTAGTAGAACCGGGGAGCTGTTTTTT.

This chain links TRBV4-1 with TRBJ1-6; D perhaps matches TRBD1 (5 bases). Germline CDR1 and CDR2: MGHRA and YSYEKL. Trimming cost V 4 bases and J 9 bases, with 16 bases left between them. The CDR3 extends over 15 amino acids. The CDR3 here is CASSPLRGLGSPLHF. CDR3 DNA: TGCGCCAGCAGCCCCTTGAGGGGACTTGGTTCACCCCTCCACTTT.

The chain links TRBV5-4 to TRBJ2-1, with 7 bases lining up with TRBD1. The germline V gene encodes CDR1 SGHNT and CDR2 YYREEE (reference sequence). This CDR3 is 16 amino acids long. J lost 4 bases, V lost 0 bases, and 7 bases had no gene match. CDR3 nucleotides: TGTGCCAGCAGCTTGGCCGGACAGGTCGCATACAATGAGCAGTTCTTC. Translated: CASSLAGQVAYNEQFF.

The chain joins TRBV28 to TRBJ1-2, with D hard to call. Germline V gene sequence: CDR1 MDHEN, CDR2 SYDVKM. The CDR3 loop spans 14 amino acids. V was pared by 2 bases and J by 2 bases, with 9 bases between. CDR3 in amino acids: CASSLGRTNYGYTF. In DNA form, the CDR3 reads TGTGCCAGCAGTTTAGGGAGGACGAACTATGGCTACACCTTC.

The rearrangement links TRBV7-9 to TRBJ2-7; 10 bases are a match to TRBD2. In germline, CDR1 is SEHNR, CDR2 FQNEAQ (reference sequence). The CDR3 has 14 residues. The V and J ends lost 4 bases and 3 bases, in that order; junction bases with no gene match: 3. CDR3 sequence reads: CASSSRTSGYEQYF. DNA for the CDR3: TGTGCCAGCAGCTCTCGGACTAGCGGCTACGAGCAGTACTTC.

The chain recombines TRBV6-5 with TRBJ1-1, with TRBD1 identical over 7 bases. The trim removed 6 bases at V and 1 base at J, leaving 5 bases unmatched. Germline CDR1 MNHEY, CDR2 SVGAGI. CDR3 length: 14 residues. DNA of the CDR3: TGTGCCAGCAGGAGAGGGGGCTCGAACACTGAAGCTTTCTTT. Translating gives CASRRGGSNTEAFF.

V gene TRBV28 combines with J gene TRBJ1-5; 9 bases fit TRBD1. V lost 8 bases, J lost 6 bases, and 11 bases stayed unmatched. The CDR3 consists of 15 residues. CDR1 MDHEN and CDR2 SYDVKM come from the germline V gene. The CDR3 coding sequence is TGTGCCAGCCCCCCTGGACAGGGGATTGGTCAGCCCCAGCATTTT. Protein product: CASPPGQGIGQPQHF. The whole variable domain, filled in from reference TRBV28 and TRBJ1-5, reads DVKVTQSSRYLVKRTGEKVFLECVQDMDHENMFWYRQDPGLGLRLIYFSYDVKMKEKGDIPEGYSVSREKKERFSLILESASTNQTSMYLCASPPGQGIGQPQHFGDGTRLSIL.

This chain uses TRBV7-2 with TRBJ2-3; 7 bases are a match to TRBD2. The CDR3 is made up of 14 amino acids. The V gene end was trimmed by 5 bases and the J gene end by 4 bases; junction bases not matched to a gene: 6. Per germline, CDR1 SGHTA and CDR2 FQGNSA. The CDR3 region is CASSTTSSADTQYF. In DNA form, the CDR3 reads TGTGCCAGCAGCACGACTAGCAGCGCAGATACGCAGTATTTT.

This clone was counted once. The J gene is TRBJ2-3, the V gene TRBV14, with TRBD2 as a possible D gene (5 bases). The V gene lost 4 bases and the J gene lost 0 bases, with 17 bases spanning the gap. Germline assignment: CDR1 SGHDN and CDR2 FVKESK. This CDR3 region has 17 residues. The CDR3 spells CASSPRGPTRSTDTQYF. CDR3 coding DNA: TGTGCCAGCAGCCCCCGCGGGCCAACTCGAAGCACAGATACGCAGTATTTT. The whole variable domain, filled in from reference TRBV14 and TRBJ2-3, reads EAGVTQFPSHSVIEKGQTVTLRCDPISGHDNLYWYRRVMGKEIKFLLHFVKESKQDESGMPNNRFLAERTGGTYSTLKVQPAELEDSGVYFCASSPRGPTRSTDTQYFGPGTRLTVL.

This chain joins TRBV7-9 and TRBJ2-7; D is possibly TRBD1 (5 bases). Trimming removed 5 bases at V and 2 bases at J, with 13 bases between. This CDR3 is built from 14 residues. From germline, CDR1 is SEHNR and CDR2 FQNEAQ (reference sequence). The CDR3: CASSLETVTYEQYF. The CDR3 DNA sequence: TGTGCCAGCAGCCTAGAGACAGTTACCTACGAGCAGTACTTC.

The chain recombines TRBV11-2 with TRBJ2-6; weak D call: TRBD1 (5 bases). CDR1 is SGHAT, CDR2 FQNNGV, per germline. V was pared by 5 bases and J by 3 bases, with 11 bases between. This CDR3 region has 15 residues. The CDR3 reads CASSLQDGGANVLTF. The CDR3 DNA is TGTGCCAGCAGCCTACAGGATGGTGGGGCCAACGTCCTGACTTTC.

The CDR3 nucleotides read TGTGCCAGTAAAAGGAGAGGACAGCTGAACACTGAAGCTTTCTTT. It specifies CASKRRGQLNTEAFF. The rearrangement links TRBV19 to TRBJ1-1; a possible D gene is TRBD1 (6 bases). The CDR3 contains 15 residues. Germline V gene sequence: CDR1 LNHDA, CDR2 SQIVND (reference sequence). Trimming cost V 7 bases and J 0 bases, with 15 bases left between them. Filled out from reference TRBV19 and TRBJ1-1, the complete variable domain reads DGGITQSPKYLFRKEGQNVTLSCEQNLNHDAMYWYRQDPGQGLRLIYYSQIVNDFQKGDIAEGYSVSREKKESFPLTVTSAQKNPTAFYLCASKRRGQLNTEAFFGQGTRLTVV.

In its sample, this clone was seen many times. V usage is TRBV6-4 and J usage is TRBJ2-3; 9 bases map to TRBD2. The junction had 2 bases not matched to a gene; V was cut back by 2 bases and J by 2 bases. Germline lookup yields CDR1 MRHNA and CDR2 SNTAGT. The CDR3 covers 15 residues. In nucleotides, the CDR3 is TGTGCCAGCAGTGACGGGACTAGCCCCACAGATACGCAGTATTTT. As protein: CASSDGTSPTDTQYF.